This T cell receptor (beta chain) was found in a study of metastatic and nonmetastatic thyroid tumors. Across the whole study: Both malignant and benign thyroid patients supplied peripheral blood and tumor or nodule tissue samples, across which the repertoires of these patients were then compared.

Thyroid surgery took place with no prior treatment in any patient. TCRdb re-analyzed the PCR reads through MiXCR. Of about 2,500 clones listed, 20% to 25% are singletons. V lost 8 bases and J 2 bases, leaving 9 bases between the germline ends. The length of the CDR3 is 13 residues. Germline V lookup: CDR1 SNHLY, CDR2 FYNNEI. Study conclusions and caveats: Relative to benign nodules, malignant thyroid tumors were reportedly characterized by significantly elevated TCR beta diversity in blood and tumor.

By proportion, this clone is large. The target antigen is unknown. This sample includes further DNA sequences coding for the same CDR3. The specimen was adjacent normal tissue. The chain is built from TRBV2 and TRBJ2-2; D not resolved. The source is a male donor with papillary thyroid cancer or a benign thyroid nodule (not recorded which). Some clones in this sample may be carry-over from other donors' samples. The CDR3 nucleotides read TGTGCCAGCGCTTACGCAAACACCGGGGAGCTGTTTTTT. This translates into CASAYANTGELFF.